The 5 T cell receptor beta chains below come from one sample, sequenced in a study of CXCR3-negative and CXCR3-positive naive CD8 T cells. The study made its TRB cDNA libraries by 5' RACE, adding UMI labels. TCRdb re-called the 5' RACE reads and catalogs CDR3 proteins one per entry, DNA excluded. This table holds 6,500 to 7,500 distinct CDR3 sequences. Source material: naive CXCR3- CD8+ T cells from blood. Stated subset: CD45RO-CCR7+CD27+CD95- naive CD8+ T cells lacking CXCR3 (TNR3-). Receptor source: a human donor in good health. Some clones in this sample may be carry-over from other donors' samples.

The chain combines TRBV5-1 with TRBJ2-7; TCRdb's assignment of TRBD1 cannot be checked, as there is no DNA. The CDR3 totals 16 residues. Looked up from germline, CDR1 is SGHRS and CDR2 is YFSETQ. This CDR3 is CASSLYSGQGYYEQYF. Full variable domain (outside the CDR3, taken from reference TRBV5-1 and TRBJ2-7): KAGVTQTPRYLIKTRGQQVTLSCSPISGHRSVSWYQQTPGQGLQFLFEYFSETQRNKGNFPGRFSGRQFSNSRSEMNVSTLELGDSALYLCASSLYSGQGYYEQYFGPGTRLTVT.

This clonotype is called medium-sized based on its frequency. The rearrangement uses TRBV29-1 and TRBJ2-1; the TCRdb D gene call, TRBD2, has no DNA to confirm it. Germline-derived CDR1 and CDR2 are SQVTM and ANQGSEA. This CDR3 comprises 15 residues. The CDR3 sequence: CSVVIVSTSGMEQFF.

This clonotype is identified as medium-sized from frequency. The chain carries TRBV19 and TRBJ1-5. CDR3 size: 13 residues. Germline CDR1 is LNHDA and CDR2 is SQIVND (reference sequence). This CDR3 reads CASSIGGVQPQHF.

This CDR3 reads CASRLEGCGTPPGETQYF. The chain uses TRBV12-2 and TRBJ2-5; TCRdb's D call, TRBD2, is unchecked because there is no DNA. TRBV12-2 is listed as a pseudogene. CDR3 length: 18 residues.

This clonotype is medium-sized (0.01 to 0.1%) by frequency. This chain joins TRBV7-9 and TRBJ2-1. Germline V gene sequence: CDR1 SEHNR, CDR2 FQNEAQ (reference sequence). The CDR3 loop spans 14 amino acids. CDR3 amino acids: CASGLGSFYNEQFF.